Listed below are T cell receptor beta chains from one sample, sequenced in a study of early T cells in non-severe SARS-CoV-2 infection. TCRdb independently ran MiXCR on the 5' RACE reads; one entry per CDR3 protein. Among tens of thousands of distinct CDR3 sequences listed, 18% were seen once. The sequencing here drew on whole blood, taken at baseline. These receptors all come from an adult who was a healthcare worker with PCR-confirmed SARS-CoV-2 infection or an uninfected control (not recorded which). Both conserved end residues are part of each CDR3. The D gene is left open where the match is weak.

TRBJ1-1 TRBV14 NA CASSRAGNTEAFF
TRBJ2-5 TRBV29-1 TRBD2 CSVEFLAGVETQYF
TRBJ2-2 TRBV12-3/TRBV12-4 NA CASTIRGREHGELFF
TRBJ2-2 TRBV10-1 NA CASSAQGGTGELFF
TRBJ1-2 TRBV28 NA CASSHRYGYTF
TRBJ1-1 TRBV5-1 NA CASSWGAGNTEAFF
TRBJ1-6 TRBV5-1 NA CASSDQGNNSPLHF
TRBJ2-2 TRBV11-3 NA CASSLVSLGGTGELFF
TRBJ1-6 TRBV9 NA CASSVRLGDSPLHF
TRBJ2-1 TRBV20-1 NA CSASQGLVNEQFF
TRBJ2-7 TRBV27 NA CASSDGHYEQYF
TRBJ1-5 TRBV12-3/TRBV12-4 NA CASRASRKDRHNQPQHF
TRBJ2-3 TRBV12-3/TRBV12-4 NA CASPPSPNSQYF
TRBJ2-7 TRBV3-1 TRBD2 CASSQDELAGAHLYF
TRBJ2-7 TRBV6-2/TRBV6-3 TRBD1 CASRSDRGMYEQYF
TRBJ2-1 TRBV18 NA CASSPGLPTSEQFF
TRBJ1-3 TRBV6-6 NA CASSYSDSRSGNTIYF
TRBJ2-6 TRBV20-1 TRBD1 CSAEGQGASGANVLTF
TRBJ2-5 TRBV20-1 TRBD2 CSATRVAGGRRETQYF
TRBJ2-3 TRBV7-2 NA CASSVLRDTQYF
TRBJ1-1 TRBV7-9 NA CASSLSKGEAFF
TRBJ1-1 TRBV10-2 NA CASNQQGRSEAFF
TRBJ1-1 TRBV20-1 NA CGRLSRDTGYGNTEAFF
TRBJ2-1 TRBV11-2 TRBD2 CASSLASGGYNEQFF
TRBJ2-3 TRBV28 NA CASRLDSTDTQYF
TRBJ2-1 TRBV7-9 NA CASSLPVGAEGDEQFF
TRBJ1-5 TRBV18 TRBD1 CASSSRGQDQPQHF
TRBJ1-5 TRBV12-3/TRBV12-4 TRBD1 CASSPDRVDQPQHF
TRBJ2-7 TRBV7-9 NA CASSYSAEQYF
TRBJ2-3 TRBV19 NA CASSIGGAADTQYF